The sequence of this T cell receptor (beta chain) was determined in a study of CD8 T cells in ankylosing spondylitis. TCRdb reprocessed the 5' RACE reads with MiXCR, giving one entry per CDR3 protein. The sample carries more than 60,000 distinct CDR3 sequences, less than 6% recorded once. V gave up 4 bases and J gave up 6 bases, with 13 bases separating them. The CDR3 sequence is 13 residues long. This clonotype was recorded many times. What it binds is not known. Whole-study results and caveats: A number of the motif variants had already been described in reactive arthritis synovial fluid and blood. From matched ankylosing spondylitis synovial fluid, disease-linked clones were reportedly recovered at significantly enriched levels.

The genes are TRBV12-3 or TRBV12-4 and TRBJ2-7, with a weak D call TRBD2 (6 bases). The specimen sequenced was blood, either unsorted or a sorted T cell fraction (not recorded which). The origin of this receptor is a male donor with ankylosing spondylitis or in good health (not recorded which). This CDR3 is CASSSRGNGEQYF. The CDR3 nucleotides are TGTGCCAGCAGTTCCCGGGGGAATGGCGAGCAGTACTTC.